The 16 T cell receptor beta chains below all came from one sample that was sequenced in a study of T cells in Graves' hyperthyroidism and ophthalmopathy. Amplified TCR beta CDR3 regions derived from RNA transcripts. Initially, a first-round RT-PCR of the TCR CDR3 employed the HTBI primer set. TCRdb reanalysed the multiplex PCR reads using MiXCR and keeps one entry per CDR3 protein. The sample yields 330,000 or so distinct CDR3 sequences, less than 20% seen once. The sequenced sample was blood. Source of these receptors: a woman in her forties with Graves' ophthalmopathy.

The sample holds many counts of this clonotype. The chain links TRBV29-1 to TRBJ1-1; no reliable D call. CDR1 SQVTM and CDR2 ANQGSEA come from the germline V gene. V lost 4 bases and J lost 1, with 10 bases in between. This CDR3 region has 13 residues. The chain's CDR3 is CSVGVLKNTEAFF. The CDR3 bases are TGCAGCGTTGGGGTTTTGAAGAACACTGAAGCTTTCTTT.

The chain uses TRBV24-1 and TRBJ2-5; D is perhaps TRBD2 (6 bases). Between the trimmed V and J ends, which lost 2 bases and 9 bases, there was a span of 21 bases. Per germline, CDR1 KGHDR and CDR2 SFDVKD. There are 16 residues in the CDR3. The CDR3 nucleotides are TGTGCCACCAGTGATTCAGAGGGGCAAGGGAGGAGGCCCCAGTACTTC. Encoded protein: CATSDSEGQGRRPQYF.

This clonotype was observed at least ten times. V usage is TRBV12-3 or TRBV12-4 and J usage is TRBJ2-7, with unresolved D. The CDR3 has 15 residues. V was shortened by 3 bases and J by 3 bases, with 15 bases between the two germline ends. CDR3 residues: CASSFAARYLYEQYF. CDR3 coding DNA: TGTGCCAGCAGTTTCGCCGCCAGGTATCTCTACGAGCAGTACTTC.

This clonotype was seen ten or more times. The J gene is TRBJ2-7, the V gene TRBV18, with D possibly matching TRBD2 (6 bases). The V end was cut by 4 bases, the J end by 6 bases, with 13 bases between. The CDR3 has 13 residues. Germline V gene lookup returns CDR1 KGHSH and CDR2 LQKENI. The CDR3 nucleotides read TGTGCCAGCTCACTGAAGGCGGAGGGCGAGCAGTACTTC. This gives the protein CASSLKAEGEQYF.

This clonotype was picked up many times. The rearrangement joins TRBV4-2 to TRBJ1-5, with no clear D. V dropped 0 bases and J dropped 7 bases, with 10 bases sitting between them. The CDR3 is made up of 14 amino acids. Looked up from germline, CDR1 is LGHNA and CDR2 is YNFKEQ. CDR3 sequence (DNA): TGTGCCAGCAGCCAAGACAGATTGGGGCAGCCCCAGCATTTT. This sequence encodes CASSQDRLGQPQHF.

This clonotype came up many times. This rearrangement joins TRBV6-4 to TRBJ2-7, with a tentative D call TRBD2 (6 bases). Trimming removed 5 bases from V and 8 bases from J, with 28 bases in between. CDR3 length: 17 residues. CDR1 MRHNA and CDR2 SNTAGT come from the germline V gene. The CDR3 protein is CASSPRSGVRGLVQQYF. The CDR3 DNA follows: TGTGCCAGCAGTCCAAGGTCGGGAGTCCGCGGGTTGGTTCAGCAGTACTTC.

This clonotype was detected only a few times. V usage is TRBV6-5 and J usage is TRBJ1-2; 9 bases map to TRBD1. Germline trimming cut 1 base from V and 6 bases from J; bases unmatched to any gene: 3. Germline CDR1 reads MNHEY; CDR2 reads SVGAGI. The CDR3 runs 14 residues. CDR3 protein: CASSYWGQGNGYTF. Here the CDR3 DNA reads TGTGCCAGCAGTTACTGGGGACAGGGAAATGGCTACACCTTC.

J is TRBJ2-5 and V is TRBV6-1; D is uncertain. The CDR3 sequence is 13 residues long. Per germline, CDR1 MNHNS and CDR2 SASEGT. Trimming pared 7 bases from V and 5 bases from J, leaving 14 bases between. The CDR3 loop is CASTRSSGETQYF. For the CDR3, the DNA is TGTGCCAGCACTCGGAGTTCTGGGGAGACCCAGTACTTC.

The sample holds a few counts of this clonotype. The rearrangement uses TRBV12-3 or TRBV12-4 and TRBJ2-2; tentatively, D is TRBD2 (6 bases). The CDR3 runs 15 residues. The V gene lost 6 bases and the J gene lost 3 bases, with 14 bases spanning the gap. The CDR3 DNA reads as TGTGCCAGCAGGGGGCTAGCGCGAGACACCGGGGAGCTGTTTTTT. Protein: CASRGLARDTGELFF.

On this clonotype: Just one base apart from a much larger clone, this may be a read error. The chain employs TRBV6-2 or TRBV6-3 and TRBJ1-2, with 8 nucleotides matching TRBD1. Looked up from germline, CDR1 is MNHEY and CDR2 is SVGEGT. This CDR3 comprises 13 residues. CDR3 DNA: TGTGCCAGCACTACGACAGGGGAGAATGGCTACATCTTC. Translated: CASTTTGENGYIF.

The chain uses TRBV6-2 or TRBV6-3 and TRBJ1-1, with a tentative D call TRBD1 (5 bases). Trimming pared 6 bases from V and 4 bases from J, leaving 12 bases between. The CDR3 extends over 13 amino acids. Germline CDR1 is MNHEY and CDR2 is SVGEGT. CDR3 sequence: CASSNGRATEAFF. The CDR3 coding sequence is TGTGCCAGCAGCAATGGCAGGGCCACTGAAGCTTTCTTT.

This clonotype appeared many times. The V gene is TRBV28, the J gene TRBJ1-2; D possibly corresponds to TRBD1 (6 bases). Germline CDR1 is MDHEN and CDR2 is SYDVKM. The V end lost 4 bases, the J end lost 8 bases, and 23 bases lay between the germline ends. The CDR3 loop spans 16 amino acids. In DNA, the CDR3 is TGTGCCAGCAGTTCCTCCGCAACCGGGGGCGCGCGGGGCTACACCTTC. Translation: CASSSSATGGARGYTF.

This clonotype was seen repeatedly, ten times or more. The CDR3 loop is CASYFRPQQGKNTEAFF. CDR3 sequence (DNA): TGTGCCAGTTATTTCCGACCACAACAGGGGAAGAACACTGAAGCTTTCTTT. The genes are TRBV19 and TRBJ1-1; 7 bases line up with TRBD1. The germline V gene has CDR1 LNHDA and CDR2 SQIVND (reference sequence). The CDR3 has 17 amino acids. V dropped 8 bases and J dropped 1; count of bases not matched to a gene: 16.

This clonotype was detected many times. The chain has TRBV6-2 or TRBV6-3 and TRBJ1-1; D is ambiguous. The CDR3 runs 13 residues. V was cut by 2 bases and J by 1 base, with 5 bases left in between. CDR1 is MNHEY and CDR2 is SVGEGT in the germline V gene. The CDR3 protein is CASSYPPNTEAFF. In DNA, the CDR3 is TGTGCCAGCAGTTACCCCCCGAACACTGAAGCTTTCTTT.

The genes are TRBV6-5 and TRBJ1-2; D is uncertain. V was clipped by 2 bases and J by 2 bases, with 6 bases between them. The germline V gene has CDR1 MNHEY and CDR2 SVGAGI. The CDR3 runs 13 residues. The CDR3 reads CASSYIVNYGYTF. The CDR3, as DNA: TGTGCCAGCAGTTACATTGTAAACTATGGCTACACCTTC.

This clonotype was counted ten times or more. The genes are TRBV25-1 and TRBJ2-4, with a weak D call TRBD1 (6 bases). The CDR3 is made up of 15 amino acids. V was shortened by 1 base and J by 4 bases, with 11 bases between the two germline ends. The germline V gene encodes CDR1 MGHDK and CDR2 SYGVNS. CDR3 sequence (DNA): TGTGCCAGCAGTGAATTTACGACAGGAAAAAACATTCAGTACTTC. Protein sequence: CASSEFTTGKNIQYF.